Below, 11 T cell receptor beta chains from the same sample are listed, as sequenced in a study of T cell changes during pregnancy in multiple sclerosis. Repertoires were generated with immunoSEQ multiplex PCR, while TCRdb's copy carries only in-frame clones and drops some. Among tens of thousands of clones listed, around 92% were seen once. The sample consisted of peripheral blood, taken in the third trimester of pregnancy. The receptors were sampled from a female donor in good health, enrolled as a control in a pregnancy study.

The rearrangement uses TRBV28 and TRBJ2-4; D remains unclear. Per the germline V gene, CDR1 is MDHEN and CDR2 is SYDVKM. CDR3 length: 15 amino acids. V lost 6 bases and J lost 0, with 12 bases in between. CDR3 in DNA: TGTGCCAGCAGCCACGGCGGAGAAGCCAAAAACATTCAGTACTTC. It codes for CASSHGGEAKNIQYF.

The J gene is TRBJ2-3, the V gene TRBV29-1; 14 positions match TRBD2. J lost 5 bases, V lost 6 bases, and 7 bases had no gene match. Per germline, CDR1 SQVTM and CDR2 ANQGSEA. This CDR3 has 15 amino acids. The CDR3 protein is CSVVTSGGAGDTQYF. The CDR3 DNA reads TGCAGCGTCGTGACTAGCGGGGGGGCCGGAGATACGCAGTATTTT.

This sequence joins TRBV7-6 and TRBJ1-1; D may be TRBD1 (5 bases). V lost 5 bases, J lost 2 bases, and 9 bases lay in between. This CDR3 is 13 amino acids long. Germline V gene data show CDR1 as SGHVS and CDR2 as FNYEAQ. The DNA for the CDR3 is TGTGCCAGCAGCAGCAGGGTTAACACTGAAGCTTTCTTT. This codes for CASSSRVNTEAFF.

In its sample, this clone was seen a few times. The J gene is TRBJ1-1, the V gene TRBV19; D perhaps matches TRBD1 (5 bases). Deletions cut 2 bases from V and 5 bases from J, with 15 bases between. The CDR3 spans 15 residues. Germline V lookup: CDR1 LNHDA, CDR2 SQIVND (reference sequence). The CDR3: CASSISRQGGTEAFF. In DNA form, the CDR3 reads TGTGCCAGTAGTATAAGCCGTCAGGGTGGGACTGAAGCTTTCTTT.

The rearrangement links TRBV27 to TRBJ1-1, with a tentative D call TRBD1 (6 bases). Germline CDR1 and CDR2: MNHEY and SMNVEV (reference sequence). The CDR3 totals 14 residues. The V gene lost 5 bases and the J gene lost 7 bases, with 17 bases spanning the gap. CDR3 nucleotides: TGTGCCAGCAGTGAACAGGGAATGAATCTTGAAGCTTTCTTT. Amino acids: CASSEQGMNLEAFF.

A single count supports this clone. The chain recombines TRBV4-1 with TRBJ1-1, with D perhaps TRBD1 (5 bases). V was pared by 8 bases and J by 6 bases, with 19 bases between. Germline V gene sequence: CDR1 MGHRA, CDR2 YSYEKL. This CDR3 region has 14 residues. The CDR3 is CASLGPGGTSEAFF. The DNA of the CDR3 is TGCGCCAGCTTGGGACCCGGGGGGACCTCTGAAGCTTTCTTT.

This sequence joins TRBV2 and TRBJ2-1; a possible D gene is TRBD2 (6 bases). V was shortened by 7 bases and J by 1 base, with 11 bases between the two germline ends. This CDR3 contains 14 residues. Germline CDR1 is SNHLY and CDR2 is FYNNEI. In DNA, the CDR3 is TGTGCCAGCAAGGCGGGGCGATCCTACAATGAGCAGTTCTTC. This encodes CASKAGRSYNEQFF.

CDR3 bases: TGTGCCACCAGCTCAAATTCGCGGGGCTCAAGCTACAATGAGCAGTTCTTC. This sequence encodes CATSSNSRGSSYNEQFF. The genes are TRBV15 and TRBJ2-1, with D maybe TRBD2 (6 bases). The CDR3 consists of 17 residues. Trimming left V 5 bases short and J 3 bases short, with 20 bases between. Looked up from germline, CDR1 is LNHNV and CDR2 is YYDKDF (reference sequence). Looking up the rest from reference TRBV15 and TRBJ2-1 gives the full variable domain: DAMVIQNPRYQVTQFGKPVTLSCSQTLNHNVMYWYQQKSSQAPKLLFHYYDKDFNNEADTPDNFQSRRPNTSFCFLDIRSPGLGDTAMYLCATSSNSRGSSYNEQFFGPGTRLTVL.

The V and J genes are TRBV4-1 and TRBJ1-5; TRBD1 is a possible D gene (5 bases). CDR3 size: 16 residues. Germline V gene lookup returns CDR1 MGHRA and CDR2 YSYEKL. Trimming left V 0 bases short and J 7 bases short, with 16 bases between. The DNA for the CDR3 is TGCGCCAGCAGCCAAGATTCTCAAGGACAAAACCAGCCCCAGCATTTT. As protein: CASSQDSQGQNQPQHF.

The J gene is TRBJ1-5, the V gene TRBV19, with unresolved D. Germline CDR1 and CDR2: LNHDA and SQIVND (reference sequence). V lost 7 bases to trimming and J lost 10 bases, with 11 bases between them. The CDR3 sequence is 11 residues long. CDR3 coding DNA: TGTGCCAGTATGAATATCCTACCCCAGCATTTT. Amino acids: CASMNILPQHF.

The chain combines TRBV9 with TRBJ1-2, with 8 bases lining up with TRBD1. The V segment lost 0 bases and the J segment 3 bases; nucleotides outside the gene matches: 4. Germline values: CDR1 SGDLS, CDR2 YYNGEE. The CDR3 loop spans 15 amino acids. The CDR3 DNA follows: TGTGCCAGCAGCGTAGCCGCAGGGGGCCACTATGGCTACACCTTC. Translated: CASSVAAGGHYGYTF.